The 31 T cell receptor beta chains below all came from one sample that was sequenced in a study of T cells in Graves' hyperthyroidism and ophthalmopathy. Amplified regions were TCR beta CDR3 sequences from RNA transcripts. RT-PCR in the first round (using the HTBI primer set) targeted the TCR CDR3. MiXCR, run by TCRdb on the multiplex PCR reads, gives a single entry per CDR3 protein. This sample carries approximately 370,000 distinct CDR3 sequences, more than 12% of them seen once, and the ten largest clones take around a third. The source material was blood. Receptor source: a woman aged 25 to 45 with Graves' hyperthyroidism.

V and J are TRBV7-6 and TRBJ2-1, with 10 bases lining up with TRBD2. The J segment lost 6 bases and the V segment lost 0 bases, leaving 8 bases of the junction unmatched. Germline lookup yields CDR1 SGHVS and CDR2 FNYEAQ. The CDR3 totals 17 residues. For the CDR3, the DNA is TGTGCCAGCAGCTTAGCGCAAAAGCGGGAGGGCCGCAATGAGCAGTTCTTC. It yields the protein CASSLAQKREGRNEQFF.

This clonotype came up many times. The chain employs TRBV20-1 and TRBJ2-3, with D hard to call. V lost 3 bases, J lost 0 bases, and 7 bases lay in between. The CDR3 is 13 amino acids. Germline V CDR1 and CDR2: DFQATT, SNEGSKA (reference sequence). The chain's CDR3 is CSASYPSTDTQYF. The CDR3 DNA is TGCAGTGCTAGTTACCCGAGCACAGATACGCAGTATTTT.

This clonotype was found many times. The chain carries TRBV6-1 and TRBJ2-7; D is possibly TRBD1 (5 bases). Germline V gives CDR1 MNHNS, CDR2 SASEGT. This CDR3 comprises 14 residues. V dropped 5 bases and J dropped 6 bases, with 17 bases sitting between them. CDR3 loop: CASSYVAGSGEQYF. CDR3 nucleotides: TGTGCCAGCAGTTATGTCGCAGGGTCGGGCGAGCAGTACTTC.

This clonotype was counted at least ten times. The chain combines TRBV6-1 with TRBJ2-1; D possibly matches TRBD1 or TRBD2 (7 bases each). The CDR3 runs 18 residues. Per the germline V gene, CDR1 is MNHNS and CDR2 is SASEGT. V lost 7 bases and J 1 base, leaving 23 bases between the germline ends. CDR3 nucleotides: TGTGCCAGCACCACACAAGGGAGGGGGCGATTATCCTACAATGAGCAGTTCTTC. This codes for CASTTQGRGRLSYNEQFF.

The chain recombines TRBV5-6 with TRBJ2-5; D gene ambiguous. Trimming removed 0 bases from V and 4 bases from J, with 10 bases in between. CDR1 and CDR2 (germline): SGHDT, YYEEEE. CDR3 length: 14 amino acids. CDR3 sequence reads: CASSLVAARETQYF. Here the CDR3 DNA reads TGTGCCAGCAGCTTGGTGGCAGCTAGAGAGACCCAGTACTTC.

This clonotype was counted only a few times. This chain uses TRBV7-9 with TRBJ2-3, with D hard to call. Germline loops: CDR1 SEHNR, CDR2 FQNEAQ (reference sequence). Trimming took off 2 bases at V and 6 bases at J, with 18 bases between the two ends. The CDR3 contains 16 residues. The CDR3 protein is CASSLPLRFQEDTQYF. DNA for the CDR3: TGTGCCAGCAGCTTACCCCTGCGGTTCCAAGAGGATACGCAGTATTTT. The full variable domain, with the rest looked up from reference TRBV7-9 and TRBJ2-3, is DTGVSQNPRHKITKRGQNVTFRCDPISEHNRLYWYRQTLGQGPEFLTYFQNEAQLEKSRLLSDRFSAERPKGSFSTLEIQRTEQGDSAMYLCASSLPLRFQEDTQYFGPGTRLTVL.

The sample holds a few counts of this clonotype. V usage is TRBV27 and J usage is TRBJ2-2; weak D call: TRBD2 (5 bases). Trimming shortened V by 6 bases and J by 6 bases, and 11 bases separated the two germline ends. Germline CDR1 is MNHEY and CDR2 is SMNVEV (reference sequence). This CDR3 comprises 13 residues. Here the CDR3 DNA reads TGTGCCAGCAGGTTTGGGAGAGCCGGGGAGCTGTTTTTT. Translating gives CASRFGRAGELFF.

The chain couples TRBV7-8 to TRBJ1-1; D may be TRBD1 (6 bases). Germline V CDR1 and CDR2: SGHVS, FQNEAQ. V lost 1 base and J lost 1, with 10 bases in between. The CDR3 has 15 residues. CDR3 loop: CASSLDWGANTEAFF. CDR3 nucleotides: TGTGCCAGCAGCTTAGATTGGGGGGCGAACACTGAAGCTTTCTTT.

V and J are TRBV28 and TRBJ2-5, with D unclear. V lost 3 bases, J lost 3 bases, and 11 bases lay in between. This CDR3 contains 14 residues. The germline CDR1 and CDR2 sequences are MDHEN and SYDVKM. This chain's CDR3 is CASSFFQEEETQYF. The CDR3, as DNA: TGTGCCAGCAGTTTCTTCCAGGAAGAAGAGACCCAGTACTTC.

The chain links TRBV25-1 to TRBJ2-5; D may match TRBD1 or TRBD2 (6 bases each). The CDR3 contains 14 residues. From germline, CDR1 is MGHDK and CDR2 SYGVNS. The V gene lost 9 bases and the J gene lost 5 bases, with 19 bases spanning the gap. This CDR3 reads CARGTPSAGETQYF. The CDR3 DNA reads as TGTGCCAGAGGGACACCGAGTGCGGGGGAGACCCAGTACTTC.

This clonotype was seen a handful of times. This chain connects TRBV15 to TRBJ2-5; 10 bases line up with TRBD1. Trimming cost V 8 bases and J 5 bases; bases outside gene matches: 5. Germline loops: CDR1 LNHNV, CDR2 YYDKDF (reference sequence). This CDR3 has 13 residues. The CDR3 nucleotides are TGTGCCACCCGACAGGGGGCGAGGGAGACCCAGTACTTC. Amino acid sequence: CATRQGARETQYF.

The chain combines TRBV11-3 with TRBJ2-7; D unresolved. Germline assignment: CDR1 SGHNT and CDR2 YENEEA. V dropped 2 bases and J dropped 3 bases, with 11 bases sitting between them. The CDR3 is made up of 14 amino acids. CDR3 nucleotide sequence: TGTGCCAGCAGCTTATTCTCTAGAGACTACGAGCAGTACTTC. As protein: CASSLFSRDYEQYF.

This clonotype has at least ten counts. The CDR3 DNA is TGCAGTGCTATCCTCGGAGGGGCGCGTGGTGGCTACACCTTC. It codes for CSAILGGARGGYTF. The V call is TRBV20-1, the J call TRBJ1-2, with D possibly TRBD1 on 5 matching bases. The CDR3 totals 14 residues. Germline CDR1 DFQATT, CDR2 SNEGSKA (reference sequence). V was clipped by 4 bases and J by 7 bases, with 19 bases between them.

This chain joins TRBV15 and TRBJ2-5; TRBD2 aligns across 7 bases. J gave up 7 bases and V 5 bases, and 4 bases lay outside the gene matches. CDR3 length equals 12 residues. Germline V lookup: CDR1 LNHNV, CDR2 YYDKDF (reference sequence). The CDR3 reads CATSGGVPTQYF. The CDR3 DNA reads TGTGCCACCAGCGGGGGGGTGCCGACCCAGTACTTC. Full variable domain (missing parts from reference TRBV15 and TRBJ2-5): DAMVIQNPRYQVTQFGKPVTLSCSQTLNHNVMYWYQQKSSQAPKLLFHYYDKDFNNEADTPDNFQSRRPNTSFCFLDIRSPGLGDTAMYLCATSGGVPTQYFGPGTRLLVL.

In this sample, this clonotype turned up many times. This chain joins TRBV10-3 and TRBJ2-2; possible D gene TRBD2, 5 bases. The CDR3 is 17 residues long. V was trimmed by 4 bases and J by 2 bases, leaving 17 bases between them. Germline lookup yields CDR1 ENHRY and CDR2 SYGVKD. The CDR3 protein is CAISGTITTTNTGELFF. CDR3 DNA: TGTGCCATCAGTGGTACCATTACGACTACTAACACCGGGGAGCTGTTTTTT.

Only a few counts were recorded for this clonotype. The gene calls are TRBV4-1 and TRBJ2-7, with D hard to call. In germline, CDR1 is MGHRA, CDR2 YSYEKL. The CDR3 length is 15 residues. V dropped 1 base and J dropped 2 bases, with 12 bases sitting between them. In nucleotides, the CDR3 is TGCGCCAGCAGCCAAGGGGCCGACGACGCCTACGAGCAGTACTTC. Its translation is CASSQGADDAYEQYF.

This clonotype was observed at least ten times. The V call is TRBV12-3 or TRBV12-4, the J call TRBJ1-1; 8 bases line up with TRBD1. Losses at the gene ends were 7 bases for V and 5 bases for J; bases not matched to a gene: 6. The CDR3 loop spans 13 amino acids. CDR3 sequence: CASTDRGRTEAFF. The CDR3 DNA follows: TGTGCCAGCACCGACAGGGGTAGGACTGAAGCTTTCTTT.

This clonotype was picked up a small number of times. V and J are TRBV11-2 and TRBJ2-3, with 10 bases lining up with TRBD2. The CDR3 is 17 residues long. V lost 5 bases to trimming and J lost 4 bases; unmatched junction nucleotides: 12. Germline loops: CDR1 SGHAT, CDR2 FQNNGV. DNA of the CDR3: TGTGCCAGCAGCCGCGCTCTCACTAGCGGGACCGCAGATACGCAGTATTTT. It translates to CASSRALTSGTADTQYF.

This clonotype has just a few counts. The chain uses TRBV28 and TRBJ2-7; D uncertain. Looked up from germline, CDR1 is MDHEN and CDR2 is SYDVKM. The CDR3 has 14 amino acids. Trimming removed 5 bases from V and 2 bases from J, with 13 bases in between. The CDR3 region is CASSPPQVTYEQYF. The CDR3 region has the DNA TGTGCCAGCAGTCCCCCTCAGGTAACCTACGAGCAGTACTTC.

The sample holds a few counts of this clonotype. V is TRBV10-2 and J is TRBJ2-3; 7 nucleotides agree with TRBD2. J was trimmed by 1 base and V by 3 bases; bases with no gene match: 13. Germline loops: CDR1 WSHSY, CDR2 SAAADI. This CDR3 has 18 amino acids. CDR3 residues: CASSDPKGSGPRTDTQYF. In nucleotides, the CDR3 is TGCGCCAGCAGTGATCCGAAGGGTAGCGGGCCACGCACAGATACGCAGTATTTT.

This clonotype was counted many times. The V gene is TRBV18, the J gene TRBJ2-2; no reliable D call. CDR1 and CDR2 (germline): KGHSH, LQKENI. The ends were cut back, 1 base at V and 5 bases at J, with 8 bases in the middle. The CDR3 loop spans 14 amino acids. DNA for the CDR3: TGTGCCAGCTCACCACGATCAGCAACCGGGGAGCTGTTTTTT. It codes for CASSPRSATGELFF.

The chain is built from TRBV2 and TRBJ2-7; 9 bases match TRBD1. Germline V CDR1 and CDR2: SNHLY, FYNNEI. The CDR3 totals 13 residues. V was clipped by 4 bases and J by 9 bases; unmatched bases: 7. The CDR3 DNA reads TGTGCCAGCAGTGGCGGGACAGGGTGGGGGCAGTACTTC. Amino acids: CASSGGTGWGQYF. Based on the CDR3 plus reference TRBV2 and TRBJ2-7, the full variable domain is EPEVTQTPSHQVTQMGQEVILRCVPISNHLYFYWYRQILGQKVEFLVSFYNNEISEKSEIFDDQFSVERPDGSNFTLKIRSTKLEDSAMYFCASSGGTGWGQYFGPGTRLTVT.

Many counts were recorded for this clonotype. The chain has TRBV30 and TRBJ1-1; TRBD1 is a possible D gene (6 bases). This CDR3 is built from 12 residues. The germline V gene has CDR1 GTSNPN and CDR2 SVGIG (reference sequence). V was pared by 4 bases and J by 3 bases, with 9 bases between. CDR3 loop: CAWNRDDTEAFF. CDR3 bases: TGTGCCTGGAACAGGGACGACACTGAAGCTTTCTTT.

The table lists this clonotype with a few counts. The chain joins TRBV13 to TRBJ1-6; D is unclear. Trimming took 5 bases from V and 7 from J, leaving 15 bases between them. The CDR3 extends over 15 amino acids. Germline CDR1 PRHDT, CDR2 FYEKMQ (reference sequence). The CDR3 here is CASSDIGTVNSPLHF. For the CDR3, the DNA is TGTGCCAGCAGCGATATAGGAACAGTAAATTCACCCCTCCACTTT. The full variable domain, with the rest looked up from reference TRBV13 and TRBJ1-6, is AAGVIQSPRHLIKEKRETATLKCYPIPRHDTVYWYQQGPGQDPQFLISFYEKMQSDKGSIPDRFSAQQFSDYHSELNMSSLELGDSALYFCASSDIGTVNSPLHFGNGTRLTVT.

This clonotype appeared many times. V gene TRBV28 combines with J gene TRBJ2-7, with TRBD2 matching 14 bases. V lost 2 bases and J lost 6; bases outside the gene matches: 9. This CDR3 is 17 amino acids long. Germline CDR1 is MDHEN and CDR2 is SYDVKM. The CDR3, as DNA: TGTGCCAGCAGTTTAGGAGACCGGACTAGCGGGAGGCCCGAGCAGTACTTC. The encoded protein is CASSLGDRTSGRPEQYF.

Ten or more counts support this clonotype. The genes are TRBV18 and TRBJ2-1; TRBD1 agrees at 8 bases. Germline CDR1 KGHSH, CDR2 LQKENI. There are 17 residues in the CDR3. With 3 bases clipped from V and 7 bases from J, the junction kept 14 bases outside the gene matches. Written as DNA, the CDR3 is TGTGCCAGCTCACCGACCGCAACCTGGCAGGGGGCGAATGAGCAGTTCTTC. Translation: CASSPTATWQGANEQFF.

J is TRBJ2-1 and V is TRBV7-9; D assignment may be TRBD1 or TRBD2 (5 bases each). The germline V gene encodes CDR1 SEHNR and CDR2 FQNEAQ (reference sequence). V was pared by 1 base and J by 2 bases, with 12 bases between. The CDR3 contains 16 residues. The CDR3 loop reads CASSLGGTLAYNEQFF. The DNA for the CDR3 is TGTGCCAGCAGCTTAGGAGGGACGCTAGCCTACAATGAGCAGTTCTTC.

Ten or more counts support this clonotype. As DNA, the CDR3 is TGTGCCAGCAGCCTACACTTCAGGACAGGGGGCATGGATACGCAGTATTTT. Translated: CASSLHFRTGGMDTQYF. The chain carries TRBV7-3 and TRBJ2-3; the match to TRBD1 covers 11 bases. The CDR3 length is 17 residues. CDR1 and CDR2 from the germline V gene are SGHTA and FQGTGA. The ends lost 5 bases at V and 6 bases at J; junction bases unmatched: 13.

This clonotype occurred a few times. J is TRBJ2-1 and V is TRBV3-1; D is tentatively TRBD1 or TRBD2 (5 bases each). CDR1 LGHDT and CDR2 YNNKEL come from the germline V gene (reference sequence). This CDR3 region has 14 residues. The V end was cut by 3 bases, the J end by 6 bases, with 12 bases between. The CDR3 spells CASSHVAGTNEQFF. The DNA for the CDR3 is TGTGCCAGCAGCCACGTCGCAGGGACCAATGAGCAGTTCTTC.

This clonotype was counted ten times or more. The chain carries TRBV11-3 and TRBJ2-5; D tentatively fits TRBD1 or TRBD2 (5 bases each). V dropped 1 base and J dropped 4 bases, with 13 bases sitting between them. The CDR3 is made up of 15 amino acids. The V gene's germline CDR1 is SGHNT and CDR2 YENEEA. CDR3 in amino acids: CASSLGDQTLETQYF. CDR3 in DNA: TGTGCCAGCAGCTTAGGGGACCAGACCTTAGAGACCCAGTACTTC.

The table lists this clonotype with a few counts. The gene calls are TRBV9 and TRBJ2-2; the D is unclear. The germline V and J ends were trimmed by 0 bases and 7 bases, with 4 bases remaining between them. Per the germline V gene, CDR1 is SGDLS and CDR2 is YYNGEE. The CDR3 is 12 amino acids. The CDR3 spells CASSVVDGELFF. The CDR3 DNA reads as TGTGCCAGCAGCGTAGTGGACGGGGAGCTGTTTTTT.